Following are 28 T cell receptor beta chains from one sample sequenced in a study of blood T cell repertoires in COVID-19. Assay used: immunoSEQ multiplex PCR; TCRdb lists only in-frame clones, some missing. Of under 150,000 clones in the sample, approximately 88% were seen once. The sample comprised peripheral blood. All receptors derive from a man aged 55 to 70 with acute or convalescent COVID-19.

This clone is a singleton in its sample. This rearrangement joins TRBV29-1 to TRBJ1-2; 9 bases fit TRBD1. The CDR3 has 12 amino acids. J gave up 5 bases and V 7 bases, and 5 bases lay outside the gene matches. The V gene's germline CDR1 is SQVTM and CDR2 ANQGSEA. The CDR3: CSAGQGGYGYTF. The CDR3 DNA is TGCAGCGCGGGACAGGGTGGGTATGGCTACACCTTC.

The chain combines TRBV3-1 (or the pseudogene TRBV3-2) with TRBJ2-3; perhaps TRBD1 as D (5 bases). CDR1 LGHDT and CDR2 YNNKEL come from the germline V gene (reference sequence). The CDR3 is made up of 15 amino acids. V shed 5 bases and J shed 4 bases, with 16 bases lying between them. The CDR3 region has the DNA TGTGCCAGCAGCGTACGTAGGGGTCTCTCAGATACGCAGTATTTT. Its translation: CASSVRRGLSDTQYF.

The chain joins TRBV4-2 to TRBJ1-5; D unclear. Germline V gene sequence: CDR1 LGHNA, CDR2 YNFKEQ. CDR3 length: 14 residues. V was clipped by 1 base and J by 6 bases, with 10 bases between them. CDR3 nucleotides: TGTGCCAGCAGCCAAGCAGCGGGTAGTCAGCCCCAGCATTTT. This codes for CASSQAAGSQPQHF.

This chain uses TRBV25-1 with TRBJ2-3, with 7 bases matching TRBD1. Germline V gene lookup returns CDR1 MGHDK and CDR2 SYGVNS. The CDR3 is 15 amino acids. Trimming at V came to 8 bases and at J to 11 bases, leaving 19 bases not matched to a gene. The DNA of the CDR3 is TGTGCCAGCCAACGCGTAGGACAGGAGGCGCCTGAGCAGTATTTT. This codes for CASQRVGQEAPEQYF. The complete variable domain, with remaining parts taken from reference TRBV25-1 and TRBJ2-3, reads EADIYQTPRYLVIGTGKKITLECSQTMGHDKMYWYQQDPGMELHLIHYSYGVNSTEKGDLSSESTVSRIRTEHFPLTLESARPSHTSQYLCASQRVGQEAPEQYFGPGTRLTVL.

The V and J genes are TRBV11-2 and TRBJ1-5; D might be TRBD1 (5 bases). Deletions cut 5 bases from V and 2 bases from J, with 13 bases between. This CDR3 spans 15 amino acids. Germline V gives CDR1 SGHAT, CDR2 FQNNGV. DNA for the CDR3: TGTGCCAGCAGCCCAGGGAACATCGGCAATCAGCCCCAGCATTTT. It yields the protein CASSPGNIGNQPQHF.

This clone was recorded a few times. The J gene is TRBJ1-2, the V gene TRBV30, with unresolved D. This CDR3 has 11 amino acids. The V and J ends lost 4 bases and 4 bases respectively, with 7 bases between them. CDR1 and CDR2 from the germline V gene are GTSNPN and SVGIG (reference sequence). The CDR3 protein is CAWTGIYGYTF. The CDR3 DNA is TGTGCCTGGACAGGAATCTATGGCTACACCTTC. The variable domain in full, completed from reference TRBV30 and TRBJ1-2, reads SQTIHQWPATLVQPVGSPLSLECTVEGTSNPNLYWYRQAAGRGLQLLFYSVGIGQISSEVPQNLSASRPQDRQFILSSKKLLLSDSGFYLCAWTGIYGYTFGSGTRLTVV.

This clone occurred a few times. This chain joins TRBV9 and TRBJ1-6, with 10 bases fitting TRBD1. V trimming: 3 bases; J trimming: 10 bases; junction bases outside the gene matches: 7. In germline, CDR1 is SGDLS, CDR2 YYNGEE. This CDR3 spans 15 amino acids. CDR3: CASSAMDRGGSPLHF. The CDR3 nucleotides read TGTGCCAGCAGCGCGATGGACAGGGGGGGATCACCCCTCCACTTT. The complete variable domain, with remaining parts taken from reference TRBV9 and TRBJ1-6, reads DSGVTQTPKHLITATGQRVTLRCSPRSGDLSVYWYQQSLDQGLQFLIQYYNGEERAKGNILERFSAQQFPDLHSELNLSSLELGDSALYFCASSAMDRGGSPLHFGNGTRLTVT.

The chain has TRBV27 and TRBJ1-5; D is unresolved. The CDR3 totals 16 residues. The V gene lost 1 base and the J gene lost 7 bases, with 17 bases spanning the gap. Germline V gives CDR1 MNHEY, CDR2 SMNVEV (reference sequence). Here the CDR3 DNA reads TGTGCCAGCAGTTTATTCGGCGGGCCACGGGTCCAGCCCCAGCATTTT. Translating it yields CASSLFGGPRVQPQHF.

The V call is TRBV10-2, the J call TRBJ1-1; 9 nucleotides align to TRBD1. V lost 8 bases to trimming and J lost 5 bases; unmatched junction nucleotides: 9. CDR1 and CDR2 from the germline V gene are WSHSY and SAAADI. This CDR3 is built from 14 residues. The CDR3 nucleotides are TGCGCCAGCCGATATGACAGGGGGGGGACTGAAGCTTTCTTT. It codes for CASRYDRGGTEAFF.

This clone was seen only a few times. V gene TRBV19 combines with J gene TRBJ2-7; possible D gene TRBD1, 5 bases. The CDR3 covers 14 residues. V lost 0 bases and J 3 bases, leaving 9 bases between the germline ends. Germline CDR1 LNHDA, CDR2 SQIVND (reference sequence). Written as DNA, the CDR3 is TGTGCCAGTAGTATAGATACAGGCCTCTACGAGCAGTACTTC. Translating gives CASSIDTGLYEQYF.

V usage is TRBV24-1 and J usage is TRBJ2-3; D may be TRBD1 (6 bases). The CDR3 is 13 residues long. Trimming pared 12 bases from V and 2 bases from J, leaving 14 bases between. Germline V gives CDR1 KGHDR, CDR2 SFDVKD. The CDR3 nucleotides are TGTGCCGTCCGCAGGGGAAACACAGATACGCAGTATTTT. Protein sequence: CAVRRGNTDTQYF.

The chain carries TRBV2 and TRBJ2-7; possible D gene TRBD1, 6 bases. This CDR3 is built from 14 residues. The V end lost 4 bases, the J end lost 2 bases, and 12 bases lay between the germline ends. The V gene's germline CDR1 is SNHLY and CDR2 FYNNEI. This CDR3 reads CASSGGLYPYEQYF. DNA for the CDR3: TGTGCCAGCAGTGGGGGGCTTTACCCCTACGAGCAGTACTTC.

This clone was observed a few times. V and J are TRBV5-6 and TRBJ1-3; D call uncertain. In germline, CDR1 is SGHDT, CDR2 YYEEEE. The CDR3 has 15 residues. Trimming pared 0 bases from V and 2 bases from J, leaving 9 bases between. The CDR3 nucleotides are TGTGCCAGCAGCTTGGGTTGGGAGGCTGGAAACACCATATATTTT. Its translation: CASSLGWEAGNTIYF.

This chain uses TRBV5-1 with TRBJ1-2; D not certain. CDR1 SGHRS and CDR2 YFSETQ come from the germline V gene. The germline V and J ends were trimmed by 4 bases and 0 bases, with 16 bases remaining between them. This CDR3 is 16 amino acids long. CDR3 protein: CASSPEEKRSNYGYTF. The DNA for the CDR3 is TGCGCCAGCAGCCCCGAGGAAAAGCGGTCTAACTATGGCTACACCTTC.

The V and J genes are TRBV9 and TRBJ1-1; TRBD1 aligns across 8 bases. V lost 4 bases to trimming and J lost 6 bases; unmatched junction nucleotides: 14. Germline CDR1 SGDLS, CDR2 YYNGEE. CDR3 length: 16 residues. In DNA form, the CDR3 reads TGTGCCAGCAGCTCGTCCTCCGGGACAGGACTACCTGAAGCTTTCTTT. Protein sequence: CASSSSSGTGLPEAFF.

The chain recombines TRBV19 with TRBJ2-2, with D unclear. Germline CDR1 LNHDA, CDR2 SQIVND (reference sequence). V was cut by 3 bases and J by 4 bases, with 15 bases left in between. The CDR3 extends over 16 amino acids. The CDR3 here is CASSIRRSYGTGELFF. CDR3 DNA: TGTGCCAGTAGTATTCGGCGGAGCTATGGCACCGGGGAGCTGTTTTTT. Supplemented by reference TRBV19 and TRBJ2-2, the full variable domain reads DGGITQSPKYLFRKEGQNVTLSCEQNLNHDAMYWYRQDPGQGLRLIYYSQIVNDFQKGDIAEGYSVSREKKESFPLTVTSAQKNPTAFYLCASSIRRSYGTGELFFGEGSRLTVL.

V is TRBV12-3 or TRBV12-4 and J is TRBJ2-1; D unresolved. CDR3 size: 13 residues. Trimming removed 6 bases at V and 6 bases at J, with 12 bases between. The CDR3 coding sequence is TGTGCCAGCAGCCAGACACATCCCAATGAGCAGTTCTTC. Translation gives CASSQTHPNEQFF.

V gene TRBV5-1 combines with J gene TRBJ2-1; 8 positions agree with TRBD1. The V gene's germline CDR1 is SGHRS and CDR2 YFSETQ. CDR3 length: 15 residues. V lost 4 bases to trimming and J lost 8 bases; unmatched junction nucleotides: 11. CDR3 residues: CASSRGQGGGDEQFF. DNA of the CDR3: TGCGCCAGCAGCAGAGGACAGGGAGGAGGCGATGAGCAGTTCTTC.

This sequence joins TRBV24-1 and TRBJ2-3, with TRBD1 identical over 7 bases. Germline assignment: CDR1 KGHDR and CDR2 SFDVKD. Trimming at V came to 4 bases and at J to 2 bases, leaving 8 bases not matched to a gene. This CDR3 contains 16 residues. The CDR3 reads CATSDRQGITTDTQYF. CDR3 DNA: TGTGCCACCAGTGACCGACAGGGTATCACCACAGATACGCAGTATTTT.

V usage is TRBV5-4 and J usage is TRBJ1-2; D gene ambiguous. Germline V gene sequence: CDR1 SGHNT, CDR2 YYREEE (reference sequence). V was shortened by 4 bases and J by 2 bases, with 9 bases between the two germline ends. This CDR3 contains 13 residues. CDR3 nucleotides: TGTGCCAGCAGCCCCTCCCTGAACTATGGCTACACCTTC. Its translation is CASSPSLNYGYTF.

A single count supports this clone. The chain couples TRBV27 to TRBJ2-7; 9 nucleotides agree with TRBD2. V was clipped by 5 bases and J by 2 bases; unmatched bases: 7. The CDR3 has 15 residues. Germline CDR1 and CDR2: MNHEY and SMNVEV (reference sequence). CDR3 residues: CASSPLAGPPYEQYF. CDR3 DNA sequence: TGTGCCAGCAGTCCCCTAGCGGGACCCCCCTACGAGCAGTACTTC.

The rearrangement joins TRBV19 to TRBJ1-2; TRBD1 matches 8 bases. Germline CDR1 is LNHDA and CDR2 is SQIVND (reference sequence). The trim removed 1 base at V and 7 bases at J, leaving 5 bases unmatched. The CDR3 loop spans 14 amino acids. This CDR3 reads CASSIGTGSVGYTF. Here the CDR3 DNA reads TGTGCCAGTAGTATAGGGACAGGGTCGGTTGGCTACACCTTC.

V and J are TRBV5-6 and TRBJ2-1; no firm D call. Germline CDR1 SGHDT, CDR2 YYEEEE. The CDR3 has 16 residues. V lost 0 bases, J lost 2 bases, and 12 bases lay in between. The chain's CDR3 is CASSLGGDVAYNEQFF. The CDR3 nucleotides read TGTGCCAGCAGCTTGGGAGGAGACGTCGCCTACAATGAGCAGTTCTTC.

The chain couples TRBV6-5 to TRBJ1-2; D might be TRBD1 (6 bases). Germline CDR1 is MNHEY and CDR2 is SVGAGI. The V and J ends lost 6 bases and 3 bases respectively, with 17 bases between them. This CDR3 has 15 amino acids. CDR3 in DNA: TGTGCCAGCAGAAAGCGACAGGATTTAGACTATGGCTACACCTTC. Amino acids: CASRKRQDLDYGYTF.

The genes are TRBV5-6 and TRBJ1-5; 7 bases fit TRBD1. Trimming cost V 3 bases and J 4 bases; bases outside gene matches: 13. CDR1 is SGHDT and CDR2 is YYEEEE in the germline V gene. This CDR3 contains 17 residues. CDR3 loop: CASSSRNRGAVNQPQHF. The CDR3 region has the DNA TGTGCCAGCAGCTCTCGGAACAGGGGCGCGGTGAATCAGCCCCAGCATTTT. The variable domain in full, with the rest retrieved from reference TRBV5-6 and TRBJ1-5, is DAGVTQSPTHLIKTRGQQVTLRCSPKSGHDTVSWYQQALGQGPQFIFQYYEEEERQRGNFPDRFSGHQFPNYSSELNVNALLLGDSALYLCASSSRNRGAVNQPQHFGDGTRLSIL.

The J gene is TRBJ2-7, the V gene TRBV20-1; the D gene is possibly TRBD2 (5 bases). CDR1 is DFQATT and CDR2 is SNEGSKA in the germline V gene (reference sequence). Trimming removed 3 bases at V and 7 bases at J, with 16 bases between. CDR3 size: 13 residues. The CDR3, as DNA: TGCAGTGCTAGTGATTCGGGGTACGAGGAGCAGTACTTC. It specifies CSASDSGYEEQYF.

V gene TRBV5-1 combines with J gene TRBJ2-1, with 10 bases lining up with TRBD2. The CDR3 contains 14 residues. Germline values: CDR1 SGHRS, CDR2 YFSETQ. With V trimmed by 1 base and J by 5 bases, 0 bases remained unmatched. The CDR3 DNA reads as TGCGCCAGCAGCTTGACTAGCGGGAACAATGAGCAGTTCTTC. It is translated as CASSLTSGNNEQFF.

This rearrangement joins TRBV4-1 to TRBJ2-1; 7 nucleotides align to TRBD1. The ends lost 3 bases at V and 7 bases at J; junction bases unmatched: 15. Germline V gene lookup returns CDR1 MGHRA and CDR2 YSYEKL. The CDR3 totals 17 residues. The CDR3, as DNA: TGCGCCAGCAGCCACCCCTCCCCGGACAGGCCTCGTAATGAGCAGTTCTTC. Translating gives CASSHPSPDRPRNEQFF.